A single sample gave rise to the 30 T cell receptor beta chains below, sequenced in a study of OX40 agonist ivuxolimab in advanced cancers. Generated by immunoSEQ multiplex PCR, the TCRdb table keeps only in-frame clones and is missing some. This table has 65,000 or so clones, roughly 80% appearing once. Sequencing used CD4+ or CD8+ T cells sorted from blood, obtained in a trial of the OX40 agonist ivuxolimab. All receptors come from an adult with an advanced solid tumor such as melanoma, head and neck, liver or kidney cancer.

The J gene is TRBJ2-1, the V gene TRBV7-9; D is ambiguous. Trimming removed 0 bases from V and 5 bases from J, with 5 bases in between. The CDR3 runs to 13 residues. Germline values: CDR1 SEHNR, CDR2 FQNEAQ (reference sequence). The CDR3 nucleotides read TGTGCCAGCAGCTTAGCGACTCACAATGAGCAGTTCTTC. Translated, it gives CASSLATHNEQFF.

This chain links TRBV30 with TRBJ2-5; a weak D match, TRBD1 (6 bases). Germline values: CDR1 GTSNPN, CDR2 SVGIG (reference sequence). V was pared by 2 bases and J by 10 bases, with 23 bases between. This CDR3 is 15 amino acids long. CDR3 sequence: CAWSLRTVLKRGQYF. DNA of the CDR3: TGTGCCTGGAGTCTACGGACAGTACTCAAGAGGGGCCAGTACTTC.

The genes are TRBV2 and TRBJ2-6, with D perhaps TRBD1 (7 bases). The CDR3 length is 19 residues. The germline gives CDR1 SNHLY, CDR2 FYNNEI. V shed 6 bases and J shed 0 bases, with 21 bases lying between them. CDR3 protein: CASSGAQPGGLSGANVLTF. CDR3 in DNA: TGTGCCAGCAGCGGAGCCCAGCCAGGGGGGCTCTCTGGGGCCAACGTCCTGACTTTC.

This chain uses TRBV2 with TRBJ2-2; unclear D gene. This CDR3 is built from 14 residues. Germline lookup yields CDR1 SNHLY and CDR2 FYNNEI. V gave up 2 bases and J gave up 1 base, with 5 bases separating them. The CDR3: CASSESRNTGELFF. The CDR3 DNA follows: TGTGCCAGCAGTGAAAGTCGGAACACCGGGGAGCTGTTTTTT.

This rearrangement joins TRBV11-2 to TRBJ2-7; TRBD2 matches at 7 bases. The CDR3 contains 16 residues. Per germline, CDR1 SGHAT and CDR2 FQNNGV. V lost 4 bases and J lost 1; bases outside the gene matches: 10. The CDR3, as DNA: TGTGCCAGCAGCTCCCTCAGACTAGCCGGATCCTACGAGCAGTACTTC. Translated: CASSSLRLAGSYEQYF.

This chain joins TRBV30 and TRBJ2-5, with TRBD2 as a possible D gene (6 bases). Per germline, CDR1 GTSNPN and CDR2 SVGIG (reference sequence). Trimming removed 3 bases from V and 3 bases from J, with 11 bases in between. The CDR3 is made up of 13 amino acids. CDR3 nucleotide sequence: TGTGCCTGGAGGGGACTCTTCAAAGAGACCCAGTACTTC. This encodes CAWRGLFKETQYF.

Only a few counts were recorded for this clone. The rearrangement joins TRBV6-6 to TRBJ2-4; a possible D gene is TRBD1 (5 bases). The length of the CDR3 is 15 residues. V lost 2 bases to trimming and J lost 3 bases, with 11 bases between them. Germline V lookup: CDR1 MNHNY, CDR2 SVGAGI (reference sequence). The CDR3 DNA reads TGTGCCAGCAGTTACGCCAGGGCCGACAAAAACATTCAGTACTTC. As protein: CASSYARADKNIQYF.

The rearrangement links TRBV10-3 to TRBJ2-2, with 14 bases aligning to TRBD2. J gave up 3 bases and V 6 bases, and 9 bases lay outside the gene matches. CDR1 is ENHRY, CDR2 SYGVKD, per germline. This CDR3 has 18 residues. The CDR3 DNA is TGTGCCATCAGACCCGGACTAGCGGGAGGTTCGGACACCGGGGAGCTGTTTTTT. Translating it yields CAIRPGLAGGSDTGELFF.

CDR3 in amino acids: CASSQERGPGYYTF. CDR3 nucleotide sequence: TGCGCCAGCAGCCAAGAACGGGGGCCAGGGTACTACACCTTC. V gene TRBV4-3 combines with J gene TRBJ1-2, with D possibly being TRBD1 (6 bases). Trimming took 0 bases from V and 10 from J, leaving 15 bases between them. The CDR3 length is 14 residues. Germline V lookup: CDR1 LGHNA, CDR2 YSLEER.

V and J are TRBV5-6 and TRBJ2-2; TRBD2 is a possible D gene (5 bases). V lost 0 bases and J 8 bases, leaving 5 bases between the germline ends. Germline V gives CDR1 SGHDT, CDR2 YYEEEE. CDR3 length equals 12 residues. The CDR3 here is CASSLAGGELFF. Written as DNA, the CDR3 is TGTGCCAGCAGCTTGGCGGGGGGGGAGCTGTTTTTT.

This chain joins TRBV7-2 and TRBJ1-2; maybe TRBD1 (6 bases). The CDR3 has 14 amino acids. Germline V gene lookup returns CDR1 SGHTA and CDR2 FQGNSA. V lost 6 bases and J lost 3, with 14 bases in between. The CDR3 region is CASRTGPLDYGYTF. The CDR3 DNA follows: TGTGCCAGCAGAACAGGGCCCCTGGACTATGGCTACACCTTC.

V usage is TRBV7-9 and J usage is TRBJ2-7; the D gene is possibly TRBD1 (6 bases). Germline assignment: CDR1 SEHNR and CDR2 FQNEAQ (reference sequence). V dropped 5 bases and J dropped 2 bases, with 16 bases sitting between them. The CDR3 length is 15 residues. DNA for the CDR3: TGTGCCAGCAGCACAAGGACAGCAGAAACCTACGAGCAGTACTTC. It codes for CASSTRTAETYEQYF.

The chain combines TRBV7-2 with TRBJ1-4; 7 bases line up with TRBD1. Losses at the gene ends were 3 bases for V and 7 bases for J; bases not matched to a gene: 14. The germline V gene has CDR1 SGHTA and CDR2 FQGNSA. The CDR3 extends over 17 amino acids. The DNA for the CDR3 is TGTGCCAGCAGCTTGGGGTGGGTTGGAGGGGGCAGTGAAAAACTGTTTTTT. Translated: CASSLGWVGGGSEKLFF.

V usage is TRBV7-2 and J usage is TRBJ1-1; no clear D gene. The V gene lost 1 base and the J gene lost 4 bases, with 13 bases spanning the gap. This CDR3 contains 15 residues. Germline loops: CDR1 SGHTA, CDR2 FQGNSA. CDR3 in DNA: TGTGCCAGCAGCTTAGTCGGGGATTTAGTCACTGAAGCTTTCTTT. This sequence encodes CASSLVGDLVTEAFF.

A few counts support this clone. V and J are TRBV7-3 and TRBJ2-1, with D perhaps given as TRBD1 or TRBD2 (6 bases each). This CDR3 has 15 amino acids. From germline, CDR1 is SGHTA and CDR2 FQGTGA. Trimming stripped 4 bases from V and 5 bases from J, with 15 bases between. CDR3 in amino acids: CASSSAPGAHNEQFF. The CDR3 DNA is TGTGCCAGCAGCTCCGCACCGGGGGCCCACAATGAGCAGTTCTTC.

The chain is built from TRBV18 and TRBJ1-3, with a possible D match to TRBD1 (6 bases). This CDR3 is built from 15 residues. Germline V CDR1 and CDR2: KGHSH, LQKENI. Trimming stripped 2 bases from V and 0 bases from J, with 8 bases between. The CDR3 DNA reads as TGTGCCAGCTCACCAGACAGGAGCTCTGGAAACACCATATATTTT. Translated, it gives CASSPDRSSGNTIYF.

This clone was detected only once. The chain recombines TRBV7-3 with TRBJ1-2; TRBD1 agrees at 7 bases. CDR1 and CDR2 from the germline V gene are SGHTA and FQGTGA. CDR3 length: 14 amino acids. V shed 5 bases, J shed 4 bases, and the junction held 7 bases outside the gene matches. The CDR3 reads CASSPQGGTYGYTF. The CDR3 coding sequence is TGTGCCAGCAGCCCCCAGGGGGGAACCTATGGCTACACCTTC.

The chain combines TRBV5-4 with TRBJ2-3; D ambiguous. The germline V and J ends were trimmed by 1 base and 10 bases, with 10 bases remaining between them. This CDR3 has 12 amino acids. Germline V CDR1 and CDR2: SGHNT, YYREEE (reference sequence). The CDR3 reads CASSLSNRAQYF. CDR3 sequence (DNA): TGTGCCAGCAGCTTGTCTAATAGGGCGCAGTATTTT.

This chain links TRBV7-3 with TRBJ1-1; D remains unclear. V lost 2 bases to trimming and J lost 3 bases, with 7 bases between them. The CDR3 totals 13 residues. Germline lookup yields CDR1 SGHTA and CDR2 FQGTGA. The CDR3 protein is CASSLVEDTEAFF. The CDR3 region has the DNA TGTGCCAGCAGCTTAGTTGAGGACACTGAAGCTTTCTTT.

The V and J genes are TRBV10-3 and TRBJ1-6; 10 positions agree with TRBD1. This CDR3 contains 15 residues. The germline CDR1 and CDR2 sequences are ENHRY and SYGVKD. The V and J ends lost 7 bases and 8 bases, in that order; junction bases with no gene match: 8. The CDR3, as DNA: TGTGCCATCACCAAAACCGGGACAGGGGATTCACCCCTCCACTTT. It is translated as CAITKTGTGDSPLHF.

This chain joins TRBV10-3 and TRBJ2-5; no reliable D call. The germline CDR1 and CDR2 sequences are ENHRY and SYGVKD. The CDR3 is 12 residues long. V lost 2 bases, J lost 3 bases, and 4 bases lay in between. This CDR3 reads CAISETEETQYF. CDR3 bases: TGTGCCATCAGTGAGACAGAAGAGACCCAGTACTTC.

V and J are TRBV2 and TRBJ2-1; 9 bases align to TRBD2. Germline lookup yields CDR1 SNHLY and CDR2 FYNNEI. V dropped 1 base and J dropped 9; count of bases not matched to a gene: 10. This CDR3 has 16 amino acids. The DNA of the CDR3 is TGTGCCAGCAGTGAAGTGCGGAGCGGGAGGACGGGTGAGCAGTTCTTC. Translated: CASSEVRSGRTGEQFF.

The rearrangement uses TRBV5-1 and TRBJ2-5; D gene unclear. The length of the CDR3 is 12 residues. Trimming removed 4 bases at V and 1 base at J, with 5 bases between. Per germline, CDR1 SGHRS and CDR2 YFSETQ. In nucleotides, the CDR3 is TGCGCCAGCAGCCGTAGCCAAGAGACCCAGTACTTC. It is translated as CASSRSQETQYF. Filled out from reference TRBV5-1 and TRBJ2-5, the complete variable domain reads KAGVTQTPRYLIKTRGQQVTLSCSPISGHRSVSWYQQTPGQGLQFLFEYFSETQRNKGNFPGRFSGRQFSNSRSEMNVSTLELGDSALYLCASSRSQETQYFGPGTRLLVL.

The chain joins TRBV5-1 to TRBJ2-5; 9 bases fit TRBD2. J gave up 6 bases and V 0 bases, and 6 bases lay outside the gene matches. The CDR3 has 15 amino acids. Germline V gene lookup returns CDR1 SGHRS and CDR2 YFSETQ. CDR3: CASSLVGSGGQTQYF. In nucleotides, the CDR3 is TGCGCCAGCAGCTTGGTGGGTAGCGGGGGCCAGACCCAGTACTTC.

This clone was detected a few times. J is TRBJ1-5 and V is TRBV7-2; D call uncertain. V lost 3 bases and J lost 4, with 7 bases in between. The germline CDR1 and CDR2 sequences are SGHTA and FQGNSA. The CDR3 is 13 amino acids. The CDR3 region is CASSFRVNQPQHF. In nucleotides, the CDR3 is TGTGCCAGCAGCTTTAGGGTAAATCAGCCCCAGCATTTT.

V gene TRBV18 combines with J gene TRBJ1-2, with a possible D match to TRBD1 (5 bases). V lost 5 bases, J lost 2 bases, and 12 bases lay in between. This CDR3 is 14 amino acids long. Per germline, CDR1 KGHSH and CDR2 LQKENI. In nucleotides, the CDR3 is TGTGCCAGCTCAAGCCAAGGGGAGAACTATGGCTACACCTTC. Translated, it gives CASSSQGENYGYTF.

V gene TRBV7-2 combines with J gene TRBJ2-6; perhaps D is TRBD1 or TRBD2 (5 bases each). CDR1 and CDR2 from the germline V gene are SGHTA and FQGNSA. The V and J ends lost 5 bases and 0 bases respectively, with 11 bases between them. The CDR3 length is 16 residues. This chain's CDR3 is CASSKGPRSGANVLTF. The CDR3 DNA reads TGTGCCAGCAGCAAGGGACCCCGCTCTGGGGCCAACGTCCTGACTTTC.

This rearrangement joins TRBV7-9 to TRBJ2-6; D perhaps matches TRBD1 (5 bases). This CDR3 is built from 17 residues. Germline V gene data show CDR1 as SEHNR and CDR2 as FQNEAQ (reference sequence). Between the trimmed V and J ends, which lost 9 bases and 0 bases, there was a span of 18 bases. The CDR3 nucleotides read TGTGCCAGTCTTCTAGGGGATTACCTCTCTGGGGCCAACGTCCTGACTTTC. It codes for CASLLGDYLSGANVLTF.

The chain uses TRBV7-7 and TRBJ1-6; 7 positions agree with TRBD1. The trim removed 5 bases at V and 7 bases at J, leaving 8 bases unmatched. The germline V gene encodes CDR1 SSHAT and CDR2 FNYEAQ (reference sequence). The CDR3 consists of 15 residues. The CDR3 region has the DNA TGTGCCAGCAGCCTAGACGGGACAGTCAATTCACCCCTCCACTTT. Protein product: CASSLDGTVNSPLHF.

The CDR3 spells CASSSRDFQETQYF. The CDR3 DNA is TGTGCCAGCAGTTCCCGGGACTTCCAAGAGACCCAGTACTTC. This chain connects TRBV5-4 to TRBJ2-5; possible D gene TRBD2, 6 bases. The CDR3 extends over 14 amino acids. The ends were cut back, 5 bases at V and 1 base at J, with 12 bases in the middle. The germline gives CDR1 SGHNT, CDR2 YYREEE (reference sequence).